Here is one TCR beta chain with its context. Its antigen is unknown. The data derive from a study of T cell repertoires in cytomegalovirus infection. The overall study: Through public TCR beta signatures, both CMV infection and matching HLA type were indicated. Whole-study results and caveats: CMV carriers with the relevant HLA were identified by cumulative public TCR beta family frequency.

TCRdb fed the reads into MiXCR, producing one record per CDR3 protein. This sample has 150,000 to 200,000 distinct CDR3 sequences; roughly 17% occur once, and the top ten carry around 19%. Germline V gene sequence: CDR1 SQVTM, CDR2 ANQGSEA. The germline V and J ends were trimmed by 6 bases and 7 bases, with 19 bases remaining between them. The CDR3 is made up of 14 amino acids. This clonotype was obtained from a human donor in good health (CMV status not recorded). Some clones in this sample may be carry-over from other donors' samples. This chain links TRBV29-1 with TRBJ2-1; TRBD1 is a possible D gene (6 bases). Sequencing was done on a sample of CD8+ T cells from PBMCs. The CDR3 region has the DNA TGCAGCGTCATACAGGGTTCGTGGCCTAATGAGCAGTTCTTC. It codes for CSVIQGSWPNEQFF.